This entry lists 19 T cell receptor beta chains sequenced from one sample in a study of T cell changes during pregnancy in multiple sclerosis. The method was immunoSEQ multiplex PCR; TCRdb's version includes in-frame clones alone and lacks a portion of them. The table lists tens of thousands of clones, about 90% of them singletons. Material: CD4+ T cells from peripheral blood mononuclear cells, obtained before pregnancy. Receptors were obtained from a female donor with multiple sclerosis, enrolled in a pregnancy study.

This chain joins TRBV5-1 and TRBJ2-1; the match to TRBD2 covers 10 bases. CDR3 length: 14 residues. Per germline, CDR1 SGHRS and CDR2 YFSETQ. V shed 0 bases, J shed 8 bases, and the junction held 2 bases outside the gene matches. DNA for the CDR3: TGCGCCAGCAGCTTGGTGCTAGCGGGAGATGAGCAGTTCTTC. It yields the protein CASSLVLAGDEQFF. The whole variable domain, filled in from reference TRBV5-1 and TRBJ2-1, reads KAGVTQTPRYLIKTRGQQVTLSCSPISGHRSVSWYQQTPGQGLQFLFEYFSETQRNKGNFPGRFSGRQFSNSRSEMNVSTLELGDSALYLCASSLVLAGDEQFFGPGTRLTVL.

This CDR3 reads CASSALAGVPDTQYF. The CDR3 DNA sequence: TGTGCCAGCAGTGCTCTAGCGGGAGTACCAGATACGCAGTATTTT. This rearrangement joins TRBV27 to TRBJ2-3, with 10 bases identical to TRBD2. CDR1 MNHEY and CDR2 SMNVEV come from the germline V gene (reference sequence). V lost 5 bases, J lost 4 bases, and 6 bases stayed unmatched. The CDR3 length is 15 residues.

The chain uses TRBV2 and TRBJ1-2; 7 nucleotides align to TRBD1. Looked up from germline, CDR1 is SNHLY and CDR2 is FYNNEI. This CDR3 has 14 residues. V shed 5 bases, J shed 3 bases, and the junction held 6 bases outside the gene matches. CDR3 sequence reads: CASSRDRQDYGYTF. In DNA, the CDR3 is TGTGCCAGCAGTCGGGACAGACAGGACTATGGCTACACCTTC. The variable domain in full, completed from reference TRBV2 and TRBJ1-2, reads EPEVTQTPSHQVTQMGQEVILRCVPISNHLYFYWYRQILGQKVEFLVSFYNNEISEKSEIFDDQFSVERPDGSNFTLKIRSTKLEDSAMYFCASSRDRQDYGYTFGSGTRLTVV.

J is TRBJ2-5 and V is TRBV10-3; maybe TRBD1 (6 bases). The CDR3 is 16 amino acids. Trimming cost V 6 bases and J 1 base, with 18 bases left between them. Germline CDR1 is ENHRY and CDR2 is SYGVKD. CDR3 residues: CAISATGTKSQETQYF. The DNA of the CDR3 is TGTGCCATCAGCGCCACCGGGACAAAGTCCCAAGAGACCCAGTACTTC.

The chain has TRBV19 and TRBJ1-1, with 7 bases matching TRBD1. V trimming: 6 bases; J trimming: 0 bases; junction bases outside the gene matches: 10. From germline, CDR1 is LNHDA and CDR2 SQIVND (reference sequence). The CDR3 sequence is 16 residues long. The CDR3, as DNA: TGTGCCAGTAGCGAAACCGGGACAGTCATGAACACTGAAGCTTTCTTT. Translated: CASSETGTVMNTEAFF.

This clone was seen only once. The CDR3 protein is CAWTSGRKRADTQYF. CDR3 coding DNA: TGTGCCTGGACTAGCGGGAGAAAGAGGGCAGATACGCAGTATTTT. The chain uses TRBV30 and TRBJ2-3, with TRBD2 matching over 10 bases. The germline gives CDR1 GTSNPN, CDR2 SVGIG (reference sequence). V was pared by 4 bases and J by 4 bases, with 8 bases of the junction left unmatched. The CDR3 spans 15 residues.

The chain uses TRBV6-6 and TRBJ2-1, with 8 bases identical to TRBD2. CDR1 MNHNY and CDR2 SVGAGI come from the germline V gene (reference sequence). This CDR3 has 14 residues. After removal of 2 bases from V and 4 bases from J, the junction contained 1 base not matched to a gene. CDR3 DNA sequence: TGTGCCAGCAGTTACCGGGAGGGTTACAATGAGCAGTTCTTC. The encoded protein is CASSYREGYNEQFF.

The V gene is TRBV30, the J gene TRBJ2-5; 7 bases map to TRBD2. CDR1 is GTSNPN, CDR2 SVGIG, per germline (reference sequence). The CDR3 runs to 15 residues. V lost 0 bases, J lost 0 bases, and 4 bases stayed unmatched. The CDR3 region is CAWSVGLADQETQYF. The CDR3 DNA sequence: TGTGCCTGGAGTGTAGGGCTAGCGGACCAAGAGACCCAGTACTTC.

The rearrangement uses TRBV5-1 and TRBJ1-1; D unclear. This CDR3 is built from 12 residues. Trimming left V 3 bases short and J 6 bases short, with 9 bases between. Germline V gene data show CDR1 as SGHRS and CDR2 as YFSETQ. The CDR3 DNA sequence: TGCGCCAGCAGCTCAACCGGTCCTGAAGCTTTCTTT. Protein sequence: CASSSTGPEAFF.

The CDR3 spells CSVNGGDRGSYEQYF. The CDR3 region has the DNA TGCAGCGTGAACGGCGGGGACAGGGGGTCCTACGAGCAGTACTTC. The V and J genes are TRBV29-1 and TRBJ2-7; 11 bases fit TRBD1. Germline V gene lookup returns CDR1 SQVTM and CDR2 ANQGSEA. The junction had 8 bases not matched to a gene; V was cut back by 6 bases and J by 1 base. This CDR3 spans 15 amino acids.

The genes are TRBV6-1 and TRBJ2-7; 11 bases line up with TRBD2. The V segment lost 3 bases and the J segment 3 bases; nucleotides outside the gene matches: 7. The CDR3 sequence is 16 residues long. Germline V lookup: CDR1 MNHNS, CDR2 SASEGT. The CDR3 DNA reads TGTGCCAGCAGTGATACTAGCGGGAGAAACCTCTACGAGCAGTACTTC. Translating gives CASSDTSGRNLYEQYF.

V is TRBV5-1 and J is TRBJ2-1; TRBD2 agrees at 10 bases. Germline lookup yields CDR1 SGHRS and CDR2 YFSETQ. V lost 4 bases to trimming and J lost 7 bases; unmatched junction nucleotides: 2. The CDR3 loop spans 13 amino acids. This chain's CDR3 is CASSQTSGNEQFF. In DNA form, the CDR3 reads TGCGCCAGCAGCCAGACTAGCGGGAATGAGCAGTTCTTC.

A remark on this clone: An end of the junction differs from the germline gene, which may be a read error. The CDR3 protein is CASSQVTLRSISYEQYF. The CDR3 region has the DNA TGTGCCAGTAGCCAAGTGACGCTCAGGTCAATCTCCTACGAGCAGTACTTC. The J gene is TRBJ2-7, the V gene TRBV14; no clear D. Germline V gene sequence: CDR1 SGHDN, CDR2 FVKESK. CDR3 length equals 17 residues.

This chain uses TRBV19 with TRBJ2-3, with 10 bases identical to TRBD2. The CDR3 covers 17 residues. The J segment lost 2 bases and the V segment lost 7 bases, leaving 12 bases of the junction unmatched. The germline V gene encodes CDR1 LNHDA and CDR2 SQIVND (reference sequence). CDR3 loop: CASTSPPGTSDTDTQYF. CDR3 in DNA: TGTGCCAGTACCTCCCCCCCAGGGACTAGCGACACAGATACGCAGTATTTT.

The gene calls are TRBV6-4 and TRBJ2-2; 13 bases are a match to TRBD2. This CDR3 spans 16 amino acids. Per the germline V gene, CDR1 is MRHNA and CDR2 is SNTAGT. Germline trimming cut 5 bases from V and 7 bases from J; bases unmatched to any gene: 7. CDR3 loop: CASSRTSGSGNGELFF. The CDR3 coding sequence is TGTGCCAGCAGTAGGACTAGCGGGAGCGGGAACGGGGAGCTGTTTTTT.

The table lists this clone with a count of one. The chain employs TRBV7-3 and TRBJ2-1; no firm D call. The V end lost 1 base, the J end lost 7 bases, and 8 bases lay between the germline ends. The CDR3 spans 13 residues. Germline-derived CDR1 and CDR2 are SGHTA and FQGTGA. The CDR3 DNA reads TGTGCCAGCAGCTTAATTTCGAGTAATGAGCAGTTCTTC. This translates into CASSLISSNEQFF.

The chain carries TRBV6-1 and TRBJ2-1, with TRBD2 matching 12 bases. J lost 7 bases, V lost 7 bases, and 8 bases had no gene match. The CDR3 is made up of 15 amino acids. CDR1 is MNHNS and CDR2 is SASEGT in the germline V gene. The CDR3 reads CASNRLAGEGNEQFF. CDR3 DNA: TGTGCCAGCAACAGACTAGCGGGAGAGGGAAATGAGCAGTTCTTC.

V gene TRBV20-1 combines with J gene TRBJ1-5; no reliable D call. CDR3 length: 11 amino acids. CDR1 and CDR2 from the germline V gene are DFQATT and SNEGSKA (reference sequence). Trimming removed 4 bases at V and 4 bases at J, with 5 bases between. The CDR3 nucleotides are TGCAGTGCTACACATAATCAGCCCCAGCATTTT. It codes for CSATHNQPQHF.

There are many counts of this clone. This chain uses TRBV27 with TRBJ1-1; weak D call: TRBD1 (5 bases). Trimming removed 6 bases from V and 11 bases from J, with 13 bases in between. Germline-derived CDR1 and CDR2 are MNHEY and SMNVEV (reference sequence). The length of the CDR3 is 11 residues. The CDR3 DNA reads as TGTGCCAGCAGAAGGGACTCTCGGGCTTTCTTT. As protein: CASRRDSRAFF.